Shown below are 13 T cell receptor beta chains from a single sample sequenced in a study of T cell responses to AZD1222 COVID-19 vaccine. The protocol was immunoSEQ multiplex PCR, while the TCRdb copy is restricted to in-frame clones and leaves out a portion. The table lists 100,000 to 150,000 clones, roughly 86% of them singletons. Material: peripheral blood, obtained on day 0 of AZD1222 vaccination. The receptors here all came from an adult in good health.

V is TRBV27 and J is TRBJ1-1; no reliable D call. Germline CDR1 and CDR2: MNHEY and SMNVEV (reference sequence). V lost 1 base to trimming and J lost 4 bases, with 7 bases between them. The CDR3 totals 13 residues. The CDR3 DNA sequence: TGTGCCAGCAGTTTATATGGAATCACTGAAGCTTTCTTT. Its translation: CASSLYGITEAFF.

The CDR3 region is CASSGMSTDTQYF. The CDR3 DNA sequence: TGTGCCAGCAGTGGTATGAGCACAGATACGCAGTATTTT. The V and J genes are TRBV27 and TRBJ2-3; D is uncertain. V lost 5 bases and J lost 0, with 6 bases in between. From germline, CDR1 is MNHEY and CDR2 SMNVEV (reference sequence). The CDR3 loop spans 13 amino acids.

As to this clone: Relative to the germline gene, one junction end is altered; a read error may explain this. The chain joins TRBV6-1 to TRBJ2-7, with D hard to call. The CDR3 totals 14 residues. The germline V gene has CDR1 MNHNS and CDR2 SASEGT. The CDR3 coding sequence is TGTGCCAGCAGGGAAGATAGAGCCCCCTACGAGCAGTACTTC. Translation gives CASREDRAPYEQYF.

The genes are TRBV10-3 and TRBJ1-3, with D perhaps TRBD1 (5 bases). Germline values: CDR1 ENHRY, CDR2 SYGVKD. V shed 3 bases and J shed 4 bases, with 16 bases lying between them. The CDR3 spans 16 residues. CDR3 sequence reads: CAISERQSRQGNTIYF. The CDR3 DNA follows: TGTGCCATCAGTGAACGACAGTCCCGACAGGGAAACACCATATATTTT.

This rearrangement joins TRBV5-3 to TRBJ2-3; 8 bases are a match to TRBD2. TRBV5-3 is given ORF status, its function remaining uncertain. Losses at the gene ends were 0 bases for V and 4 bases for J; bases not matched to a gene: 1. The CDR3 is made up of 14 amino acids. CDR3 sequence: CARSLGLAPDTQYF. The CDR3, as DNA: TGTGCCAGAAGCTTGGGACTAGCGCCAGATACGCAGTATTTT.

This rearrangement joins TRBV7-6 to TRBJ2-3; tentative D call: TRBD1 (6 bases). This CDR3 contains 16 residues. The V gene lost 1 base and the J gene lost 0 bases, with 11 bases spanning the gap. Germline assignment: CDR1 SGHVS and CDR2 FNYEAQ. CDR3 region: CASSLGTVSSTDTQYF. The CDR3, as DNA: TGTGCCAGCAGCTTAGGGACAGTCTCTAGCACAGATACGCAGTATTTT.

This clone was observed once. The V gene is TRBV19, the J gene TRBJ1-2, with D perhaps matching TRBD1 (6 bases). Germline values: CDR1 LNHDA, CDR2 SQIVND (reference sequence). V dropped 4 bases and J dropped 4 bases, with 16 bases sitting between them. The CDR3 is 15 amino acids. The CDR3 region is CASSKQGKSGYGYTF. The CDR3 nucleotides read TGTGCCAGTAGTAAACAGGGAAAGAGTGGCTATGGCTACACCTTC.

The CDR3 DNA is TGTGCCAGCAGCCCACCCGGCGGAAGCGCGAACACCGGGGAGCTGTTTTTT. Translation: CASSPPGGSANTGELFF. The chain joins TRBV7-9 to TRBJ2-2; D uncertain. CDR3 length: 17 residues. V gave up 5 bases and J gave up 0 bases, with 16 bases separating them. CDR1 and CDR2 from the germline V gene are SEHNR and FQNEAQ (reference sequence).

This chain links TRBV5-1 with TRBJ2-5; 7 positions agree with TRBD2. The V gene end was trimmed by 4 bases and the J gene end by 5 bases; junction bases not matched to a gene: 11. This CDR3 contains 15 residues. Per the germline V gene, CDR1 is SGHRS and CDR2 is YFSETQ. Here the CDR3 DNA reads TGCGCCAGCAGCCCCGGCGAGCGGGGCGGGGAGACCCAGTACTTC. This encodes CASSPGERGGETQYF.

V is TRBV9 and J is TRBJ2-7, with D perhaps TRBD1 (7 bases). CDR3 size: 14 residues. V lost 3 bases and J 7 bases, leaving 17 bases between the germline ends. The germline gives CDR1 SGDLS, CDR2 YYNGEE. DNA of the CDR3: TGTGCCAGCAGCGCGTCAGGGGGGCCTGAAGAGCAGTACTTC. Protein sequence: CASSASGGPEEQYF. Together with reference TRBV9 and TRBJ2-7, the CDR3 gives the full variable domain: DSGVTQTPKHLITATGQRVTLRCSPRSGDLSVYWYQQSLDQGLQFLIQYYNGEERAKGNILERFSAQQFPDLHSELNLSSLELGDSALYFCASSASGGPEEQYFGPGTRLTVT.

This clone has only a few counts. V and J are TRBV5-1 and TRBJ2-7; maybe TRBD1 (6 bases). Germline lookup yields CDR1 SGHRS and CDR2 YFSETQ. V shed 5 bases and J shed 0 bases, with 12 bases lying between them. This CDR3 contains 14 residues. CDR3 in amino acids: CASRLQGTSYEQYF. Here the CDR3 DNA reads TGCGCCAGCAGGTTACAGGGCACCTCCTACGAGCAGTACTTC.

This clone was observed a single time. The chain uses TRBV6-4 and TRBJ1-5, with unresolved D. V was shortened by 0 bases and J by 2 bases, with 8 bases between the two germline ends. The germline gives CDR1 MRHNA, CDR2 SNTAGT. This CDR3 spans 15 amino acids. The CDR3 here is CASSDSASGNQPQHF. In DNA, the CDR3 is TGTGCCAGCAGTGACTCTGCTTCGGGCAATCAGCCCCAGCATTTT.

The chain has TRBV6-1 and TRBJ2-7; D possibly corresponds to TRBD1 (5 bases). This CDR3 spans 13 amino acids. The germline V and J ends were trimmed by 3 bases and 5 bases, with 11 bases remaining between them. Germline values: CDR1 MNHNS, CDR2 SASEGT. CDR3: CASSDRVGHEQYF. The CDR3, as DNA: TGTGCCAGCAGTGACAGGGTTGGCCACGAGCAGTACTTC.